These 18 T cell receptor beta chains came from one sample sequenced in a study of shared clonotypes between healthy human individuals. Sequencing used immunoSEQ multiplex PCR; TCRdb keeps in-frame clones, though not all of them. Of about 1.1 million clones in the sample, approximately 77% were seen once. The sequenced sample was memory CD4+ T cells from PBMCs. Subset defined: CD45RA-negative fraction. All receptors derive from a man aged 18 to 35 in good health. Some clones in this sample may be carry-over from other donors' samples.

This chain connects TRBV6-5 to TRBJ1-1; perhaps TRBD1 as D (5 bases). The germline V gene encodes CDR1 MNHEY and CDR2 SVGAGI. V was cut by 4 bases and J by 0 bases, with 12 bases left in between. This CDR3 region has 15 residues. In nucleotides, the CDR3 is TGTGCCAGCAGTTCCCGGGGACGGTTGAACACTGAAGCTTTCTTT. Translated: CASSSRGRLNTEAFF.

The rearrangement links TRBV6-1 to TRBJ2-5, with D possibly matching TRBD2 (6 bases). CDR3 size: 14 residues. Trimming stripped 3 bases from V and 2 bases from J, with 10 bases between. CDR1 is MNHNS and CDR2 is SASEGT in the germline V gene. The CDR3 sequence is CASSEGLQQETQYF. The CDR3 DNA reads TGTGCCAGCAGTGAGGGACTTCAACAAGAGACCCAGTACTTC.

J is TRBJ2-1 and V is TRBV7-2; no reliable D call. V lost 1 base and J lost 1, with 8 bases in between. CDR3 length: 15 amino acids. CDR1 is SGHTA, CDR2 FQGNSA, per germline. The DNA for the CDR3 is TGTGCCAGCAGCTTAGTAGTGGGTTCCTACAATGAGCAGTTCTTC. Residues: CASSLVVGSYNEQFF.

This clone occurred a few times. The rearrangement links TRBV10-2 to TRBJ2-2; 7 positions agree with TRBD1. Germline V gene lookup returns CDR1 WSHSY and CDR2 SAAADI. V gave up 6 bases and J gave up 0 bases; unmatched junction bases: 1. The CDR3 runs to 14 residues. The CDR3 DNA follows: TGCGCCAGCAGCGGACAGGCGAACACCGGGGAGCTGTTTTTT. Protein: CASSGQANTGELFF.

The J gene is TRBJ2-2, the V gene TRBV18; tentative D call: TRBD1 (6 bases). V was cut by 4 bases and J by 7 bases, with 13 bases left in between. Looked up from germline, CDR1 is KGHSH and CDR2 is LQKENI. The CDR3 consists of 14 residues. The CDR3 spells CASSLQGSGGELFF. For the CDR3, the DNA is TGTGCCAGCTCACTACAGGGTTCTGGCGGGGAGCTGTTTTTT.

With respect to this clone: Other DNA sequences of this sample code for an identical CDR3. The chain is built from TRBV9 and TRBJ2-7, with a tentative D call TRBD1 (6 bases). Trimming took off 2 bases at V and 0 bases at J, with 9 bases between the two ends. Germline V lookup: CDR1 SGDLS, CDR2 YYNGEE. The CDR3 extends over 14 amino acids. The DNA of the CDR3 is TGTGCCAGCAGCGTTAGGGGGAGCTCCTACGAGCAGTACTTC. Translating it yields CASSVRGSSYEQYF. The variable domain in full, with the rest retrieved from reference TRBV9 and TRBJ2-7, is DSGVTQTPKHLITATGQRVTLRCSPRSGDLSVYWYQQSLDQGLQFLIQYYNGEERAKGNILERFSAQQFPDLHSELNLSSLELGDSALYFCASSVRGSSYEQYFGPGTRLTVT.

The CDR3 DNA reads TGCGCCAGCAGCTATGGACTAGCGGGAGGGGGAGCAGATACGCAGTATTTT. Its translation: CASSYGLAGGGADTQYF. The V call is TRBV5-1, the J call TRBJ2-3, with 15 bases that match TRBD2. J was trimmed by 4 bases and V by 3 bases; bases with no gene match: 6. Germline lookup yields CDR1 SGHRS and CDR2 YFSETQ. The CDR3 is 17 residues long.

This clone was seen repeatedly, ten times or more. This rearrangement joins TRBV7-2 to TRBJ1-1; D is uncertain. There are 15 residues in the CDR3. The V and J ends lost 2 bases and 5 bases respectively, with 15 bases between them. Germline loops: CDR1 SGHTA, CDR2 FQGNSA. CDR3 residues: CASSLYPFRGTEAFF. CDR3 bases: TGTGCCAGCAGCTTATACCCGTTTCGAGGGACTGAAGCTTTCTTT. The full variable domain, its missing parts supplied by reference TRBV7-2 and TRBJ1-1, is GAGVSQSPSNKVTEKGKDVELRCDPISGHTALYWYRQSLGQGLEFLIYFQGNSAPDKSGLPSDRFSAERTGGSVSTLTIQRTQQEDSAVYLCASSLYPFRGTEAFFGQGTRLTVV.

V is TRBV28 and J is TRBJ2-4; D possibly corresponds to TRBD2 (6 bases). Germline V gene lookup returns CDR1 MDHEN and CDR2 SYDVKM. The CDR3 has 16 amino acids. The V end was cut by 3 bases, the J end by 3 bases, with 15 bases between. DNA of the CDR3: TGTGCCAGCAGTTTGGGGGGAAAGGGGTTCAAAAACATTCAGTACTTC. Translated, it gives CASSLGGKGFKNIQYF.

This CDR3 is CASSRRLAGDQETQYF. CDR3 DNA: TGCGCCAGCAGCAGGCGACTAGCGGGAGACCAAGAGACCCAGTACTTC. The chain has TRBV5-1 and TRBJ2-5, with 12 nucleotides matching TRBD2. J was trimmed by 0 bases and V by 4 bases; bases with no gene match: 4. The CDR3 consists of 16 residues. CDR1 is SGHRS, CDR2 YFSETQ, per germline.

A word on this clone: At the DNA level, this CDR3 is encoded by other sequences in the same sample as well. The V gene is TRBV5-1, the J gene TRBJ2-7; D may be TRBD2 (5 bases). This CDR3 region has 15 residues. Germline V gene data show CDR1 as SGHRS and CDR2 as YFSETQ. Trimming shortened V by 0 bases and J by 0 bases, and 10 bases separated the two germline ends. The CDR3 sequence: CASSLGTSNSYEQYF. In DNA form, the CDR3 reads TGCGCCAGCAGCTTGGGGACTTCAAACTCCTACGAGCAGTACTTC.

This clone was counted many times. The chain combines TRBV30 with TRBJ1-1, with D perhaps TRBD1 (6 bases). The CDR3 consists of 13 residues. V was trimmed by 3 bases and J by 12 bases, leaving 20 bases between them. Germline-derived CDR1 and CDR2 are GTSNPN and SVGIG (reference sequence). CDR3 amino acids: CAWSPGGRGTPFF. As DNA, the CDR3 is TGTGCCTGGAGCCCCGGGGGCAGGGGAACACCTTTCTTT.

The gene calls are TRBV5-1 and TRBJ2-2; 9 positions agree with TRBD2. From germline, CDR1 is SGHRS and CDR2 YFSETQ. This CDR3 is built from 17 residues. V lost 1 base and J lost 6; bases outside the gene matches: 10. CDR3 DNA: TGCGCCAGCAGCTTGTGGCCCACGCGGGAGGGTTCCGGGGAGCTGTTTTTT. It encodes CASSLWPTREGSGELFF. Full variable domain (outside the CDR3, taken from reference TRBV5-1 and TRBJ2-2): KAGVTQTPRYLIKTRGQQVTLSCSPISGHRSVSWYQQTPGQGLQFLFEYFSETQRNKGNFPGRFSGRQFSNSRSEMNVSTLELGDSALYLCASSLWPTREGSGELFFGEGSRLTVL.

The chain employs TRBV5-1 and TRBJ1-2; D ambiguous. The V gene lost 0 bases and the J gene lost 4 bases, with 10 bases spanning the gap. This CDR3 region has 14 residues. Germline-derived CDR1 and CDR2 are SGHRS and YFSETQ. The CDR3 sequence is CASSLEALGYGYTF. The DNA of the CDR3 is TGCGCCAGCAGCTTGGAAGCCCTGGGCTATGGCTACACCTTC.

This clone was observed many times. V and J are TRBV7-7 and TRBJ2-7; TRBD1 might be the D (6 bases). Germline V gene data show CDR1 as SSHAT and CDR2 as FNYEAQ (reference sequence). This CDR3 is 14 amino acids long. V lost 5 bases, J lost 6 bases, and 17 bases lay in between. The chain's CDR3 is CASSIGGQNSEQYF. CDR3 nucleotide sequence: TGTGCCAGCAGCATAGGGGGACAAAACAGCGAGCAGTACTTC.

This clone was seen many times. The chain carries TRBV7-3 and TRBJ2-7, with TRBD2 as a possible D gene (5 bases). Germline CDR1 SGHTA, CDR2 FQGTGA. Trimming took 0 bases from V and 2 from J, leaving 11 bases between them. The CDR3 length is 15 residues. The CDR3 protein is CASSLTPDGTYEQYF. In DNA, the CDR3 is TGTGCCAGCAGCTTAACACCGGACGGGACCTACGAGCAGTACTTC.

V gene TRBV5-1 combines with J gene TRBJ1-2; TRBD1 matches at 7 bases. The CDR3 has 13 amino acids. CDR1 and CDR2 from the germline V gene are SGHRS and YFSETQ. The V and J ends lost 4 bases and 6 bases, in that order; junction bases with no gene match: 6. The CDR3 spells CASSLQGKDGYTF. In DNA form, the CDR3 reads TGCGCCAGCAGCCTACAGGGGAAGGATGGCTACACCTTC.

V is TRBV4-2 and J is TRBJ1-1; possibly TRBD1 for D (5 bases). Germline V gene lookup returns CDR1 LGHNA and CDR2 YNFKEQ. Trimming removed 0 bases from V and 1 base from J, with 9 bases in between. CDR3 length: 15 residues. CDR3 region: CASSQEGHRNTEAFF. The CDR3 region has the DNA TGTGCCAGCAGCCAAGAAGGACACAGGAACACTGAAGCTTTCTTT.